Each of the 4 T cell receptor beta chains below was sequenced from the same sample in a study of blood T cell repertoires in COVID-19. Clones were read by immunoSEQ multiplex PCR, and TCRdb kept only the in-frame ones, dropping some. The repertoire consists of some 200,000 clones, with roughly 82% occurring once and the leading ten covering 4.5% to 6.5%. The sample was PBMCs or T cells enriched from blood (not recorded which). These receptors all stem from an older woman with acute COVID-19.

The rearrangement joins TRBV6-5 to TRBJ1-1; 7 bases map to TRBD1. Per the germline V gene, CDR1 is MNHEY and CDR2 is SVGAGI. CDR3 size: 13 residues. V was clipped by 4 bases and J by 11 bases; unmatched bases: 10. CDR3 nucleotides: TGTGCCAGCAGTTCGGGACAGACCTTGAATGCTTTCTTT. This gives the protein CASSSGQTLNAFF.

This clone came up a few times. This chain joins TRBV28 and TRBJ1-1, with a weak D call TRBD1 (5 bases). CDR1 MDHEN and CDR2 SYDVKM come from the germline V gene. The CDR3 runs to 13 residues. V gave up 7 bases and J gave up 3 bases, with 12 bases separating them. The CDR3 sequence: CASTTGGDTEAFF. For the CDR3, the DNA is TGTGCCAGCACCACGGGGGGGGACACTGAAGCTTTCTTT.

V usage is TRBV5-5 and J usage is TRBJ2-6; D might be TRBD2 (5 bases). Trimming removed 4 bases at V and 0 bases at J, with 17 bases between. The V gene's germline CDR1 is SGHKS and CDR2 YYEKEE (reference sequence). CDR3 length: 18 residues. CDR3 DNA sequence: TGTGCCAGCAGCGCGGGCCCTGGGCCCCTCTCTGGGGCCAACGTCCTGACTTTC. This codes for CASSAGPGPLSGANVLTF.

The chain couples TRBV7-2 to TRBJ2-3, with TRBD2 identical over 7 bases. Trimming took 5 bases from V and 4 from J; bases not matched to a gene: 6. Looked up from germline, CDR1 is SGHTA and CDR2 is FQGNSA. There are 14 residues in the CDR3. The CDR3: CASSGGLVPDTQYF. The CDR3 DNA is TGTGCCAGCAGCGGCGGACTAGTTCCAGATACGCAGTATTTT.